This entry describes one T cell receptor (beta chain). This specimen belongs to a study of blood T cell repertoires in COVID-19. The CDR3 runs to 16 residues. Germline-derived CDR1 and CDR2 are SGDLS and YYNGEE. Trimming at V came to 0 bases and at J to 4 bases, leaving 8 bases not matched to a gene. Using immunoSEQ multiplex PCR, the repertoire was profiled, and TCRdb retains in-frame clones only, with some absent. Here the sample spans about 240,000 clones, about four fifths being singletons. The sample taken for sequencing was PBMCs or T cells enriched from blood (not recorded which). The origin of this receptor is a woman in her thirties or forties who had been exposed to COVID-19. The chain couples TRBV9 to TRBJ1-2; 8 bases are a match to TRBD1. The CDR3 DNA sequence: TGTGCCAGCAGCGTAGGAAATGGACAGGGCGGCTATGGCTACACCTTC. Protein: CASSVGNGQGGYGYTF. The full variable domain, its missing parts supplied by reference TRBV9 and TRBJ1-2, is DSGVTQTPKHLITATGQRVTLRCSPRSGDLSVYWYQQSLDQGLQFLIQYYNGEERAKGNILERFSAQQFPDLHSELNLSSLELGDSALYFCASSVGNGQGGYGYTFGSGTRLTVV.